This T cell receptor (beta chain) was captured by sequencing in a study of neurological immune-mediated disorders. V shed 4 bases and J 3 bases; nucleotides not matched to a gene: 5. Germline lookup yields CDR1 MGHRA and CDR2 YSYEKL. This CDR3 is 15 amino acids long. By 5'RACE with 10-nucleotide random UMIs, the cDNA was made. One entry per CDR3 protein results from TCRdb running MiXCR on the 5' RACE reads. This sample yields more than 30,000 distinct CDR3 sequences, of which 6.5% to 7.5% are seen a single time; around 5% belongs to the top ten. Sorted libraries were derived from approximately 990,000 CD4+ or CD8+ T cells. This clonotype was observed at least ten times.

This clonotype originated in a man aged 45-65 years in good health. Material for sequencing was CD4+ T cells from blood. The rearrangement links TRBV4-1 to TRBJ2-2; 7 bases are a match to TRBD1. CDR3 sequence: CASSRTDRDTGELFF. In nucleotides, the CDR3 is TGCGCCAGCAGCCGAACCGACAGGGACACCGGGGAGCTGTTTTTT.